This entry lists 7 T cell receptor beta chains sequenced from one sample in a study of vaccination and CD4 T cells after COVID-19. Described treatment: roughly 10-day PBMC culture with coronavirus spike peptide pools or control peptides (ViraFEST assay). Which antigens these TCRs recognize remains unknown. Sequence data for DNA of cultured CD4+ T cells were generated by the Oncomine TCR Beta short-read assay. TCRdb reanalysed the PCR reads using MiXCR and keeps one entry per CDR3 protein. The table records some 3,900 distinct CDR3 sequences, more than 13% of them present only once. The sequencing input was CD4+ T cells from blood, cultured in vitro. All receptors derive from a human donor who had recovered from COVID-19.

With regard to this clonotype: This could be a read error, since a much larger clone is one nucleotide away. The CDR3 protein is CASSTGYGNTMYF. The CDR3 DNA sequence: TGTGCCAGCTCAACAGGGTACGGAAACACCATGTATTTT. The chain joins TRBV18 to TRBJ1-3; tentative D call: TRBD1 (6 bases). The germline CDR1 and CDR2 sequences are KGHSH and LQKENI. This CDR3 is 13 amino acids long.

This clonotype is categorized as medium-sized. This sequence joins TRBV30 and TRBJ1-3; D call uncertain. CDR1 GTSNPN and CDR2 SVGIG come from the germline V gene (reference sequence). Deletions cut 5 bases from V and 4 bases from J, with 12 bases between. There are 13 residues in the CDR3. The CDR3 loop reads CAWGEVWGNTIYF. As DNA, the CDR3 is TGTGCCTGGGGGGAGGTGTGGGGAAACACCATATATTTT.

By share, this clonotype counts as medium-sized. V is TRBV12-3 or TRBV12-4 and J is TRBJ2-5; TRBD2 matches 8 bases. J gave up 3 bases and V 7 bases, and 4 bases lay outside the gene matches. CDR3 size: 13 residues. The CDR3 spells CASTPGLEETQYF. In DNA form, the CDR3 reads TGTGCCAGCACTCCGGGACTAGAAGAGACCCAGTACTTC.

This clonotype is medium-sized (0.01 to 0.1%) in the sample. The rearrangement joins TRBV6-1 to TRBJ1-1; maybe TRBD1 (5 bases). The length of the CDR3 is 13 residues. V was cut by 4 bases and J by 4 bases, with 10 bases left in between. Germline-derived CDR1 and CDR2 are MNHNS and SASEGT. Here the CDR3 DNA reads TGTGCCAGCAGTGGCCCGGGGGGCACTGAAGCTTTCTTT. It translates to CASSGPGGTEAFF.

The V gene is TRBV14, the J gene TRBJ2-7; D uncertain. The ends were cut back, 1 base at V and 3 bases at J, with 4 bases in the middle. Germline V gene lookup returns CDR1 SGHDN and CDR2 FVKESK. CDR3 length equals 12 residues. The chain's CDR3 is CASSQVLYEQYF. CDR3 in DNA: TGTGCCAGCAGCCAAGTTCTCTACGAGCAGTACTTC.

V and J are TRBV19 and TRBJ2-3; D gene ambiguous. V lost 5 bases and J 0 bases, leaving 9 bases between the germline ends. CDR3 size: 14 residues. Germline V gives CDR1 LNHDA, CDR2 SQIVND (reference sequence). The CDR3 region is CASSPRFSTDTQYF. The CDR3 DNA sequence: TGTGCCAGTAGTCCACGGTTCAGCACAGATACGCAGTATTTT.

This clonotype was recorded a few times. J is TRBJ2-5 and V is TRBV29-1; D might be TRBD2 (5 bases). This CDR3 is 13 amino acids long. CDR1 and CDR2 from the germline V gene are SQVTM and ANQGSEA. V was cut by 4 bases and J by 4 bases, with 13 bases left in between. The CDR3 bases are TGCAGCGTTGGTGGAGACTACCTAGAGACCCAGTACTTC. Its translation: CSVGGDYLETQYF.